This T cell receptor beta chain was captured in a study of cytomegalovirus exposure and HLA in healthy donors. Overall study findings and caveats: What was likely a sequencing artifact was a cluster of highly shared sequence variants. A few CMV-associated chains proved CMV antigen-specific in vitro.

Donors counted as nominally healthy when sampled, yet unrecorded immune exposures were likely. Details on this clone: Its target is not known.

Both 60 Vbeta primers and 13 Jbeta primers went into the PCR. TCRdb keeps only in-frame clones here, not all; method: immunoSEQ multiplex PCR. The table has approximately 120,000 clones, approximately 80% seen once; the top ten hold around 4%. V lost 5 bases, J lost 8 bases, and 17 bases stayed unmatched. The CDR3 extends over 17 amino acids. Germline V gene lookup returns CDR1 SGDLS and CDR2 YYNGEE. Sequencing was performed on PBMCs. The source is a man aged 35 to 55 in good health and CMV-seronegative. The chain joins TRBV9 to TRBJ2-1; 9 nucleotides match TRBD1. CDR3 in DNA: TGTGCCAGCAGGGCCCCCTCTAGGGACAGGGATGAGGATGAGCAGTTCTTC. This sequence encodes CASRAPSRDRDEDEQFF.